This T cell receptor (beta chain) was retrieved from a study of early T cells in non-severe SARS-CoV-2 infection. Each single cDNA molecule received a unique molecular identifier. In TCRdb, the 5' RACE reads were re-called with MiXCR into one record per CDR3 protein. This table has fewer than 35,000 distinct CDR3 sequences, roughly 4.4% appearing once. There are 14 residues in the CDR3. The V gene lost 2 bases and the J gene lost 0 bases, with 5 bases spanning the gap. Per germline, CDR1 PRHDT and CDR2 FYEKMQ (reference sequence). This clonotype was counted at least ten times. The sample consisted of whole blood. This rearrangement joins TRBV13 to TRBJ2-4; no firm D call. The source is an adult who was a healthcare worker with PCR-confirmed SARS-CoV-2 infection or an uninfected control (not recorded which). Here the CDR3 reads CASSLRVAKNIQYF. CDR3 sequence (DNA): TGTGCCAGCAGCTTACGGGTAGCCAAAAACATTCAGTACTTC.